One and the same sample provided the 26 T cell receptor beta chains below, sequenced in a study of monozygotic twins with inflammatory bowel disease. Reprocessing the 5' RACE reads, TCRdb reports a single entry for every CDR3 protein and omits DNA. In all, the sample yields around 230,000 distinct CDR3 sequences. The sample comprised blood. These TCRs come from a human donor with ulcerative colitis or Crohn's disease, or a healthy co-twin of an affected twin (not recorded which).

This chain joins TRBV20-1 and TRBJ2-1. Germline values: CDR1 DFQATT, CDR2 SNEGSKA (reference sequence). The CDR3 extends over 13 amino acids. This CDR3 reads CSARHTSYNEQFF.

This rearrangement joins TRBV12-3 or TRBV12-4 to TRBJ2-7; TCRdb's D gene call, TRBD2, goes unchecked for lack of DNA. This CDR3 region has 15 residues. The CDR3 sequence is CASSQSSGGDYEQYF.

V and J are TRBV20-1 and TRBJ2-3; TCRdb outputs TRBD2, but without DNA this stays unchecked. Per germline, CDR1 DFQATT and CDR2 SNEGSKA (reference sequence). The CDR3 runs to 14 residues. CDR3: CSAFSGGSTDTQYF.

The chain employs TRBV20-1 and TRBJ1-5; TCRdb lists TRBD1, though no DNA is available to test this call. The CDR3 totals 14 residues. Per the germline V gene, CDR1 is DFQATT and CDR2 is SNEGSKA (reference sequence). The CDR3 is CSAPSTGLNQPQHF.

V usage is TRBV12-3 or TRBV12-4 and J usage is TRBJ1-5. The CDR3 totals 14 residues. CDR3 amino acids: CASSLGQPNQPQHF.

The chain recombines TRBV25-1 with TRBJ2-1. Germline V gene lookup returns CDR1 MGHDK and CDR2 SYGVNS. The CDR3 length is 18 residues. CDR3 sequence reads: CASSEVRGVGTTYNEQFF. Complete variable domain (other parts from reference TRBV25-1 and TRBJ2-1): EADIYQTPRYLVIGTGKKITLECSQTMGHDKMYWYQQDPGMELHLIHYSYGVNSTEKGDLSSESTVSRIRTEHFPLTLESARPSHTSQYLCASSEVRGVGTTYNEQFFGPGTRLTVL.

V is TRBV19 and J is TRBJ1-2; the D gene TCRdb calls, TRBD1, cannot be checked with no DNA. This CDR3 is 15 amino acids long. Germline assignment: CDR1 LNHDA and CDR2 SQIVND (reference sequence). The CDR3 loop is CASSMVGGQIYGYTF.

The chain joins TRBV5-1 to TRBJ1-6. The CDR3 sequence is 15 residues long. Germline loops: CDR1 SGHRS, CDR2 YFSETQ. CDR3 amino acids: CASSPAGVYNSPLHF.

The rearrangement links TRBV12-3 or TRBV12-4 to TRBJ1-6; the D call from TCRdb, TRBD1, cannot be confirmed without DNA. The CDR3 extends over 14 amino acids. The CDR3 is CASSPGSYNSPLHF.

J is TRBJ1-5 and V is TRBV18; TCRdb's D call, TRBD1, is unchecked because there is no DNA. Germline-derived CDR1 and CDR2 are KGHSH and LQKENI. CDR3 length: 16 amino acids. This CDR3 reads CASSPGRGGNNQPQHF. The variable domain in full, completed from reference TRBV18 and TRBJ1-5, reads NAGVMQNPRHLVRRRGQEARLRCSPMKGHSHVYWYRQLPEEGLKFMVYLQKENIIDESGMPKERFSAEFPKEGPSILRIQQVVRGDSAAYFCASSPGRGGNNQPQHFGDGTRLSIL.

The chain links TRBV6-1 to TRBJ1-1. The CDR3 runs to 14 residues. The germline V gene encodes CDR1 MNHNS and CDR2 SASEGT. The CDR3: CASRPRRQEPEAFF.

The J gene is TRBJ2-7, the V gene TRBV2. Per the germline V gene, CDR1 is SNHLY and CDR2 is FYNNEI. CDR3 size: 11 residues. CDR3 residues: CASSESPEQYF. The whole variable domain, filled in from reference TRBV2 and TRBJ2-7, reads EPEVTQTPSHQVTQMGQEVILRCVPISNHLYFYWYRQILGQKVEFLVSFYNNEISEKSEIFDDQFSVERPDGSNFTLKIRSTKLEDSAMYFCASSESPEQYFGPGTRLTVT.

The chain links TRBV7-8 to TRBJ1-1; the D call of TRBD1 rests on TCRdb alone, since no DNA is present to check it. This CDR3 region has 15 residues. Per germline, CDR1 SGHVS and CDR2 FQNEAQ. The CDR3 is CASSSYGQLNTEAFF.

The chain joins TRBV5-6 to TRBJ1-5. CDR1 and CDR2 from the germline V gene are SGHDT and YYEEEE. This CDR3 is 14 amino acids long. This CDR3 reads CASSLGVGNQPQHF.

The rearrangement links TRBV7-2 to TRBJ2-7; the D call from TCRdb, TRBD1, cannot be confirmed without DNA. The CDR3 has 16 residues. CDR1 and CDR2 from the germline V gene are SGHTA and FQGNSA. CDR3 amino acids: CASSPSRDRVYYEQYF.

The chain employs TRBV29-1 and TRBJ2-7; TCRdb picks TRBD1, but there is no DNA to check that call. The length of the CDR3 is 15 residues. Germline-derived CDR1 and CDR2 are SQVTM and ANQGSEA. The chain's CDR3 is CSVEGAGASYYEQYF.

The rearrangement uses TRBV27 and TRBJ2-1; TCRdb picks TRBD1, but there is no DNA to check that call. CDR1 and CDR2 (germline): MNHEY, SMNVEV (reference sequence). The CDR3 runs 12 residues. The CDR3: CAVGGGFGEQFF.

The V and J genes are TRBV11-2 and TRBJ2-2; TCRdb indicates TRBD2, and absent DNA this call remains unverified. The CDR3 consists of 16 residues. Germline CDR1 SGHAT, CDR2 FQNNGV. The CDR3 protein is CASSFTSGWVTGELFF.

The chain recombines TRBV6-6 with TRBJ1-1; TCRdb's D gene call, TRBD1, goes unchecked for lack of DNA. Germline CDR1 is MNHNY and CDR2 is SVGAGI (reference sequence). The CDR3 runs 14 residues. The CDR3 loop reads CASSQRTQGTEAFF.

The chain combines TRBV20-1 with TRBJ2-2; no DNA is available, so the TRBD1 call from TCRdb remains unchecked. The V gene's germline CDR1 is DFQATT and CDR2 SNEGSKA (reference sequence). CDR3 length equals 14 residues. CDR3 region: CSALFGGNTGELFF.

This sequence joins TRBV5-1 and TRBJ2-1; TCRdb indicates TRBD2, and absent DNA this call remains unverified. CDR1 is SGHRS and CDR2 is YFSETQ in the germline V gene. The CDR3 is 17 residues long. The CDR3 sequence is CASSWLLAGASYNEQFF.

V gene TRBV11-2 combines with J gene TRBJ2-3; TCRdb reports TRBD2, a call that lacks DNA to check it against. This CDR3 region has 14 residues. Germline assignment: CDR1 SGHAT and CDR2 FQNNGV. The CDR3 is CASSFLASSDTQYF.

The V gene is TRBV6-1, the J gene TRBJ2-5. The CDR3 extends over 13 amino acids. From germline, CDR1 is MNHNS and CDR2 SASEGT. CDR3 sequence reads: CATAYTVRETQHF.

This chain links TRBV10-3 with TRBJ1-1. In germline, CDR1 is ENHRY, CDR2 SYGVKD. This CDR3 is 13 amino acids long. The CDR3 reads CAINSRQGTEAFF.

This sequence joins TRBV6-1 and TRBJ2-3; TCRdb's assignment of TRBD1 cannot be checked, as there is no DNA. Per the germline V gene, CDR1 is MNHNS and CDR2 is SASEGT. The CDR3 sequence is 14 residues long. This CDR3 reads CASSPEVWGDTQYF.

The V call is TRBV15, the J call TRBJ2-3; TCRdb selects TRBD1, and the lack of DNA leaves this call unchecked. CDR3 size: 17 residues. The germline CDR1 and CDR2 sequences are LNHNV and YYDKDF (reference sequence). The CDR3 loop reads CATSRDLSGSPSDTQYF.